These 31 T cell receptor beta chains were sequenced from one sample in a study of blood T cell repertoires in COVID-19. TCRdb's table, derived via immunoSEQ multiplex PCR, lists solely in-frame clones and lacks some. The sample has some 62,000 clones, roughly 84% seen once; the top ten hold 20%. What was sequenced was peripheral blood. These receptors were obtained from a woman older than 75 with active or convalescent COVID-19.

In its sample, this clone was seen once. The chain has TRBV7-9 and TRBJ2-1; tentative D call: TRBD2 (5 bases). V lost 5 bases and J lost 7, with 12 bases in between. Germline V gives CDR1 SEHNR, CDR2 FQNEAQ (reference sequence). This CDR3 region has 13 residues. The CDR3 region has the DNA TGTGCCAGCAGCGTGAGGGATTTTAATGAGCAGTTCTTC. This translates into CASSVRDFNEQFF.

The V gene is TRBV29-1, the J gene TRBJ1-2; D gene unclear. Germline V CDR1 and CDR2: SQVTM, ANQGSEA. Trimming left V 6 bases short and J 2 bases short, with 10 bases between. The CDR3 covers 12 residues. The CDR3 sequence is CSVQRWNYGYTF. DNA of the CDR3: TGCAGCGTCCAGCGTTGGAACTATGGCTACACCTTC.

This clone was detected only a few times. The chain couples TRBV5-1 to TRBJ2-3, with TRBD2 as a possible D gene (6 bases). V lost 4 bases to trimming and J lost 0 bases, with 18 bases between them. Germline values: CDR1 SGHRS, CDR2 YFSETQ. CDR3 length: 17 amino acids. DNA for the CDR3: TGCGCCAGCAGCCCACCGTGGGGGGAGACTAGCACAGATACGCAGTATTTT. It translates to CASSPPWGETSTDTQYF.

The CDR3 spells CASSRISGETQYF. Here the CDR3 DNA reads TGTGCCAGCAGTAGGATTAGCGGAGAGACCCAGTACTTC. The chain links TRBV28 to TRBJ2-5, with D possibly being TRBD2 (6 bases). The V gene's germline CDR1 is MDHEN and CDR2 SYDVKM. Trimming stripped 5 bases from V and 4 bases from J, with 11 bases between. The length of the CDR3 is 13 residues.

The sample holds a few counts of this clone. The genes are TRBV19 and TRBJ1-2; 7 bases fit TRBD1. Trimming took 5 bases from V and 8 from J; bases not matched to a gene: 8. CDR3 length: 13 residues. Germline CDR1 LNHDA, CDR2 SQIVND (reference sequence). The CDR3 sequence is CASSHGQVGGYTF. CDR3 bases: TGTGCCAGTAGTCACGGACAGGTTGGGGGCTACACCTTC.

This chain joins TRBV6-5 and TRBJ1-1; D unclear. This CDR3 spans 14 amino acids. Germline CDR1 reads MNHEY; CDR2 reads SVGAGI. V was clipped by 2 bases and J by 2 bases, with 9 bases between them. The CDR3 spells CASSYGGGNTEAFF. CDR3 in DNA: TGTGCCAGCAGTTACGGAGGCGGAAACACTGAAGCTTTCTTT.

This clone was seen once. The chain has TRBV6-1 and TRBJ1-2; TRBD1 matches at 7 bases. V was pared by 2 bases and J by 2 bases, with 14 bases of the junction left unmatched. The CDR3 runs to 18 residues. Germline CDR1 reads MNHNS; CDR2 reads SASEGT. CDR3 sequence (DNA): TGTGCCAGCAGTGAATTTGCATTGGGGTCAGGGGGGAACTATGGCTACACCTTC. Residues: CASSEFALGSGGNYGYTF.

This clone was observed a handful of times. The J gene is TRBJ1-6, the V gene TRBV7-9; D remains unclear. The CDR3 runs to 13 residues. Germline-derived CDR1 and CDR2 are SEHNR and FQNEAQ (reference sequence). V gave up 1 base and J gave up 10 bases, with 8 bases separating them. CDR3 sequence reads: CASSLEVESPLHF. In DNA form, the CDR3 reads TGTGCCAGCAGCTTAGAAGTCGAGTCACCCCTCCACTTT.

This chain joins TRBV28 and TRBJ1-1; TRBD1 aligns across 7 bases. V was pared by 6 bases and J by 1 base, with 11 bases of the junction left unmatched. Per germline, CDR1 MDHEN and CDR2 SYDVKM. The CDR3 totals 16 residues. Here the CDR3 reads CASRKALYRGNTEAFF. The CDR3 DNA sequence: TGTGCCAGCAGGAAAGCCCTCTACAGGGGGAACACTGAAGCTTTCTTT. The full variable domain, with the rest looked up from reference TRBV28 and TRBJ1-1, is DVKVTQSSRYLVKRTGEKVFLECVQDMDHENMFWYRQDPGLGLRLIYFSYDVKMKEKGDIPEGYSVSREKKERFSLILESASTNQTSMYLCASRKALYRGNTEAFFGQGTRLTVV.

This clone appeared once. The chain carries TRBV6-2 or TRBV6-3 and TRBJ1-1; maybe TRBD1 (5 bases). There are 14 residues in the CDR3. The V end was cut by 5 bases, the J end by 8 bases, with 18 bases between. The germline gives CDR1 MNHEY, CDR2 SVGEGT. This CDR3 reads CASSRQRLSTEAFF. CDR3 nucleotide sequence: TGTGCCAGCAGTAGACAGCGTCTCTCCACCGAAGCTTTCTTT.

This chain uses TRBV29-1 with TRBJ1-1; D not certain. The CDR3 sequence is 13 residues long. V was clipped by 7 bases and J by 5 bases, with 17 bases between them. The V gene's germline CDR1 is SQVTM and CDR2 ANQGSEA. DNA of the CDR3: TGCAGCGGCGGGTCCGGGGAGCGTACTGAAGCTTTCTTT. Residues: CSGGSGERTEAFF.

V and J are TRBV5-4 and TRBJ2-3, with 8 positions matching TRBD2. Trimming at V came to 0 bases and at J to 2 bases, leaving 5 bases not matched to a gene. CDR1 is SGHNT, CDR2 YYREEE, per germline (reference sequence). This CDR3 contains 16 residues. The CDR3: CASSLARTSPTDTQYF. Written as DNA, the CDR3 is TGTGCCAGCAGCTTGGCCCGGACTAGCCCCACAGATACGCAGTATTTT.

As regards this clone: One end of the junction fails to match germline, which may point to a read error. V gene TRBV29-1 combines with J gene TRBJ2-2, with 7 bases that match TRBD1. Germline CDR1 is SQVTM and CDR2 is ANQGSEA. This CDR3 spans 11 amino acids. This CDR3 reads CSVEGGRELFF. The CDR3 bases are TGCAGCGTGGAAGGGGGCCGGGAGCTGTTTTTT.

The table lists this clone with a few counts. The V gene is TRBV9, the J gene TRBJ2-7, with 7 bases matching TRBD1. The V gene end was trimmed by 4 bases and the J gene end by 0 bases; junction bases not matched to a gene: 7. The CDR3 is 15 residues long. The germline CDR1 and CDR2 sequences are SGDLS and YYNGEE. CDR3 in amino acids: CASSREAGGSYEQYF. Written as DNA, the CDR3 is TGTGCCAGCAGCCGCGAGGCAGGGGGCTCCTACGAGCAGTACTTC.

V usage is TRBV6-5 and J usage is TRBJ1-4, with D uncertain. V lost 6 bases to trimming and J lost 2 bases, with 13 bases between them. The CDR3 extends over 15 amino acids. Per germline, CDR1 MNHEY and CDR2 SVGAGI. Here the CDR3 reads CASSRLDGTNEKLFF. The CDR3 nucleotides read TGTGCCAGCAGCCGACTAGACGGTACTAATGAAAAACTGTTTTTT.

This chain connects TRBV19 to TRBJ1-5, with 9 bases identical to TRBD1. The ends lost 6 bases at V and 3 bases at J; junction bases unmatched: 6. The CDR3 consists of 15 residues. Germline V gene data show CDR1 as LNHDA and CDR2 as SQIVND (reference sequence). In DNA form, the CDR3 reads TGTGCCAGTAGACGACAGGGGGGAGACAATCAGCCCCAGCATTTT. This gives the protein CASRRQGGDNQPQHF.

V usage is TRBV11-3 and J usage is TRBJ1-2, with D maybe TRBD1 (5 bases). The V and J ends lost 6 bases and 13 bases respectively, with 18 bases between them. The CDR3 length is 12 residues. Germline CDR1 is SGHNT and CDR2 is YENEEA. The CDR3 bases are TGTGCCAGCAGGAAAATCCCAGGGAACCCCACCTTC. This sequence encodes CASRKIPGNPTF.

This clone has a handful of counts. The rearrangement uses TRBV21-1 and TRBJ2-5; TRBD2, the table's D call, lacks a check against the DNA. TRBV21-1 is designated a pseudogene. This CDR3 is built from 18 residues. CDR3 coding DNA: TGTGCCAGCAGCCAAATGGTAGCTAGCGGGGGGTTCCAGGAGACCCAGTACTTC. Its protein product is CASSQMVASGGFQETQYF.

This clone was counted a few times. This chain joins TRBV19 and TRBJ1-5; TRBD1 is a possible D gene (5 bases). V gave up 5 bases and J gave up 4 bases, with 18 bases separating them. The CDR3 has 16 amino acids. The V gene's germline CDR1 is LNHDA and CDR2 SQIVND (reference sequence). The CDR3 coding sequence is TGTGCCAGTAGTCTCGGCAGGGCAGGGCGGAATCAGCCCCAGCATTTT. As protein: CASSLGRAGRNQPQHF.

This clone came up many times. The sample contains more than one DNA sequence encoding this CDR3. This chain connects TRBV28 to TRBJ2-7, with TRBD1 identical over 8 bases. Trimming cost V 2 bases and J 1 base; bases outside gene matches: 4. In germline, CDR1 is MDHEN, CDR2 SYDVKM. This CDR3 has 15 amino acids. CDR3: CASSLRTGISYEQYF. In nucleotides, the CDR3 is TGTGCCAGCAGTTTACGGACAGGGATTTCCTACGAGCAGTACTTC.

Details on this clone: Other DNA sequences of this sample code for an identical CDR3. This rearrangement joins TRBV5-1 to TRBJ1-1; D is unclear. Germline CDR1 reads SGHRS; CDR2 reads YFSETQ. V shed 4 bases and J shed 3 bases, with 10 bases lying between them. CDR3 length: 13 amino acids. CDR3 nucleotide sequence: TGCGCCAGCAGCCTGAAGCTGGACACTGAAGCTTTCTTT. Its protein is CASSLKLDTEAFF.

This clone appeared a few times. V and J are TRBV5-4 and TRBJ2-3; perhaps TRBD1 as D (6 bases). Trimming removed 0 bases at V and 5 bases at J, with 16 bases between. Looked up from germline, CDR1 is SGHNT and CDR2 is YYREEE (reference sequence). This CDR3 contains 16 residues. The CDR3 DNA reads as TGTGCCAGCAGCTTGGGGACTTGGGGGCGCGAAGATACGCAGTATTTT. It codes for CASSLGTWGREDTQYF.

The chain has TRBV5-4 and TRBJ2-2; the D is unclear. The length of the CDR3 is 14 residues. Germline V CDR1 and CDR2: SGHNT, YYREEE (reference sequence). With 6 bases removed from V and 2 bases from J, the gap between germline ends came to 11 bases. DNA of the CDR3: TGTGCCAGCAACAATGGAGCTAACACCGGGGAGCTGTTTTTT. Its protein is CASNNGANTGELFF.

This clone appeared a few times. This sequence joins TRBV7-2 and TRBJ2-2; D may be TRBD2 (5 bases). Germline assignment: CDR1 SGHTA and CDR2 FQGNSA. The CDR3 has 17 amino acids. Trimming pared 1 base from V and 0 bases from J, leaving 12 bases between. The CDR3 nucleotides read TGTGCCAGCAGCTTAGGCCCGGGGAACGCGAACACCGGGGAGCTGTTTTTT. The encoded protein is CASSLGPGNANTGELFF.

The CDR3 region has the DNA TGTGCCACCAGCAGAGATTACCGACCGGACAGGAACACTGAAGCTTTCTTT. Translated, it gives CATSRDYRPDRNTEAFF. The chain links TRBV15 to TRBJ1-1; the D gene is possibly TRBD1 (6 bases). The ends were cut back, 0 bases at V and 1 base at J, with 15 bases in the middle. Germline-derived CDR1 and CDR2 are LNHNV and YYDKDF (reference sequence). This CDR3 has 17 residues.

The chain is built from TRBV5-1 and TRBJ1-1; D might be TRBD1 (5 bases). Germline V gives CDR1 SGHRS, CDR2 YFSETQ. Trimming pared 4 bases from V and 1 base from J, leaving 8 bases between. The CDR3 has 13 residues. CDR3 sequence reads: CASSTGQNTEAFF. Written as DNA, the CDR3 is TGCGCCAGCAGCACCGGACAGAACACTGAAGCTTTCTTT.

The chain carries TRBV5-1 and TRBJ2-2, with D perhaps matching TRBD1 (5 bases). Trimming left V 7 bases short and J 6 bases short, with 19 bases between. This CDR3 is built from 15 residues. CDR1 is SGHRS, CDR2 YFSETQ, per germline. CDR3 protein: CASLRDTEGAGELFF. CDR3 coding DNA: TGCGCCAGCCTAAGGGATACCGAAGGGGCCGGGGAGCTGTTTTTT.

The chain recombines TRBV30 with TRBJ2-1, with D possibly being TRBD1 (6 bases). This CDR3 comprises 16 residues. V was shortened by 3 bases and J by 3 bases, with 18 bases between the two germline ends. Germline values: CDR1 GTSNPN, CDR2 SVGIG (reference sequence). CDR3 sequence reads: CAWRSPGVIVYNEQFF. The CDR3 DNA sequence: TGTGCCTGGAGGTCGCCAGGGGTGATAGTCTACAATGAGCAGTTCTTC. Full variable domain (rest looked up from reference TRBV30 and TRBJ2-1): SQTIHQWPATLVQPVGSPLSLECTVEGTSNPNLYWYRQAAGRGLQLLFYSVGIGQISSEVPQNLSASRPQDRQFILSSKKLLLSDSGFYLCAWRSPGVIVYNEQFFGPGTRLTVL.

The sample holds a few counts of this clone. CDR3 amino acids: CASSFDRGRGVDTF. For the CDR3, the DNA is TGTGCCAGCAGTTTTGACAGGGGGCGCGGCGTGGACACCTTC. The J gene is TRBJ1-2, the V gene TRBV28; 10 nucleotides match TRBD1. CDR1 and CDR2 from the germline V gene are MDHEN and SYDVKM. Trimming took 3 bases from V and 12 from J; bases not matched to a gene: 10. The CDR3 length is 14 residues.

This clone was picked up a small number of times. This rearrangement joins TRBV10-3 to TRBJ2-1; the D gene is possibly TRBD1 (7 bases). Germline V CDR1 and CDR2: ENHRY, SYGVKD. CDR3 length equals 13 residues. The V end lost 10 bases, the J end lost 8 bases, and 18 bases lay between the germline ends. CDR3 loop: CATSGGPGDEQFF. The CDR3 coding sequence is TGTGCCACTTCAGGGGGGCCAGGAGATGAGCAGTTCTTC.

The chain combines TRBV6-5 with TRBJ2-3; 8 bases are shared with TRBD2. The CDR3 extends over 14 amino acids. V was pared by 5 bases and J by 6 bases, with 7 bases of the junction left unmatched. Germline assignment: CDR1 MNHEY and CDR2 SVGAGI. The chain's CDR3 is CASSPSGGFDTQYF. The CDR3 DNA follows: TGTGCCAGCAGTCCAAGCGGGGGATTTGATACGCAGTATTTT.